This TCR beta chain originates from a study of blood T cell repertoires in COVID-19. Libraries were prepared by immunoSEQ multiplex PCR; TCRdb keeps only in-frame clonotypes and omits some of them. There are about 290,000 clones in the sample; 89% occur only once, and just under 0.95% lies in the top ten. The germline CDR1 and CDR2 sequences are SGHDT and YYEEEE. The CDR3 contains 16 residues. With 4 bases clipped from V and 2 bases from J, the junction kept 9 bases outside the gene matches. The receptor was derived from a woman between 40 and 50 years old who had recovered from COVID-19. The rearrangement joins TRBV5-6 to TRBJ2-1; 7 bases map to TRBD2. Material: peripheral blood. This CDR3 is CASSRERDAPYNEQFF. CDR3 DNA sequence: TGTGCCAGCAGCCGAGAGCGGGATGCCCCCTACAATGAGCAGTTCTTC.